A selection of T cell receptor beta chains follows, all from one sample in a study of T-cell reconstitution after alpha-beta-depleted transplantation in children. Using its own MiXCR run on the PCR reads, TCRdb lists one record per CDR3 protein. The data show a few hundred thousand distinct CDR3 sequences, over 20% seen once. The sequencing here drew on PBMCs, mostly from graft donor cells, taken 180 days after TCRalphabeta/CD19-depleted stem cell transplant. All receptors derive from a male patient younger than 18 who had a stem cell transplant for acute lymphoblastic leukemia, so the T cells may come from the graft donor. CDR3s include the opening cysteine and the closing phenylalanine or tryptophan. D genes are given only for firm matches. Clone size appears in some rows only: once, few, many, or a class for an expanded clone.

. TRBJ2-2 TRBV3-1 few CASRQRTNTGELFF TGTGCCAGCAGACAAAGAACGAACACCGGGGAGCTGTTTTTT
TRBD2 TRBJ2-2 TRBV6-5 . CASSLLAGVVNTGELFF TGTGCCAGCAGTTTGCTAGCGGGAGTGGTTAACACCGGGGAGCTGTTTTTT
. TRBJ2-5 TRBV7-8 few CASSPLTRSETQYF TGTGCCAGCAGCCCACTAACTAGATCGGAGACCCAGTACTTC
. TRBJ2-3 TRBV5-1 few CASSPGPSGVDTQYF TGCGCCAGCAGCCCCGGGCCCTCAGGGGTAGATACGCAGTATTTT
. TRBJ1-4 TRBV7-9 . CASSFSGQQNEKLFF TGTGCCAGCAGCTTTTCAGGACAGCAAAATGAAAAACTGTTTTTT
TRBD2 TRBJ2-1 TRBV10-3 . CAISGGLAGGSYNEQFF TGTGCCATCAGCGGGGGACTAGCGGGAGGGTCGTACAATGAGCAGTTCTTC
TRBD2 TRBJ2-3 TRBV11-2 . CASSLDFLAGEIADTQYF TGTGCCAGCAGCTTAGATTTCCTAGCGGGAGAAATCGCAGATACGCAGTATTTT
TRBD1 TRBJ2-7 TRBV24-1 . CATSEPGTGSYEQYF TGTGCCACCAGTGAGCCCGGGACAGGTTCCTACGAGCAGTACTTC
TRBD2 TRBJ2-7 TRBV5-1 many CASSWDYSYEQYF TGCGCCAGCAGCTGGGACTATTCCTACGAGCAGTACTTC
. TRBJ2-5 TRBV5-1 few CASSLGSQETQYF TGCGCCAGCAGCTTAGGTAGCCAAGAGACCCAGTACTTC
TRBD2 TRBJ2-4 TRBV2 . CASRGLAGGVINIQYF TGTGCCAGCCGAGGGCTAGCGGGGGGGGTCATAAACATTCAGTACTTC
. TRBJ2-5 TRBV10-1 few CASSSGQSQETQYF TGCGCCAGCAGTTCCGGACAGTCCCAAGAGACCCAGTACTTC
TRBD1 TRBJ2-3 TRBV5-4 few CASSPHRGRVTDTQYF TGTGCCAGCAGCCCTCACAGGGGGCGCGTGACAGATACGCAGTATTTT
. TRBJ2-7 TRBV29-1 . CSVQRLSSYEQYF TGCAGCGTTCAACGGCTCTCTTCCTACGAGCAGTACTTC
TRBD1 TRBJ1-1 TRBV29-1 . CSVNGLPGQGRMNTEAFF TGCAGCGTTAACGGGTTACCGGGACAGGGGAGGATGAACACTGAAGCTTTCTTT
TRBD1 TRBJ2-2 TRBV11-3 . CASSLDETGGETGELFF TGTGCCAGCAGCTTAGATGAGACAGGGGGCGAGACCGGGGAGCTGTTTTTT
TRBD2 TRBJ2-7 TRBV7-2 few CASSLRPTSGVYEQYF TGTGCCAGCAGCTTAAGGCCCACTAGCGGGGTATACGAGCAGTACTTC
TRBD2 TRBJ2-3 TRBV5-1 . CASSLVVAGTDTQYF TGCGCCAGCAGCTTGGTGGTAGCGGGGACAGATACGCAGTATTTT
TRBD1 TRBJ2-7 TRBV9 few CASSVDRGEQYF TGTGCCAGCAGCGTAGACAGGGGCGAGCAGTACTTC
TRBD2 TRBJ2-2 TRBV15 few CATSRDQGLAGNTGELFF TGTGCCACCAGCAGAGATCAGGGGCTAGCGGGGAACACCGGGGAGCTGTTTTTT
. TRBJ1-3 TRBV5-1 few CASSLDHLGGGNTIYF TGCGCCAGCAGCTTGGATCACTTGGGAGGTGGAAACACCATATATTTT
. TRBJ1-5 TRBV7-3 few CASSLKRGRYQPQHF TGTGCCAGCAGCTTAAAGAGAGGGAGGTATCAGCCCCAGCATTTT
TRBD1 TRBJ1-3 TRBV20-1 . CSARGGQYSGNTIYF TGCAGTGCTAGAGGGGGACAGTACTCTGGAAACACCATATATTTT
TRBD1 TRBJ2-4 TRBV10-2 . CASSAGQLSGNIQYF TGCGCCAGCAGTGCGGGACAGCTCTCAGGAAACATTCAGTACTTC